This T cell receptor beta chain was documented in a study of shared clonotypes between healthy human individuals. CDR3 length equals 15 residues. With 6 bases clipped from V and 6 bases from J, the junction kept 4 bases outside the gene matches. Germline V gene data show CDR1 as LGHNT and CDR2 as FRNRAP. The naive CD8 population came from CD45RO-negative cells selected for CCR7, without terminally differentiated effector memory CD45RA+ cells. Participating donors were healthy, HIV-negative adults free of recent acute infections or vaccinations. 200 ng DNA, around 30,000 T cell genomes, went into each sorted-subset replicate PCR. Sequencing was performed with immunoSEQ multiplex PCR; in TCRdb, only in-frame clones are kept and a portion is missing. The table shows about 2.2 million clones, with around 95% occurring only once.

The source of this sequence is a man aged 18 to 35 in good health. Some clones in this sample may be carry-over from other donors' samples. The sample consisted of naive CD8+ T cells from PBMCs. The V and J genes are TRBV12-5 and TRBJ2-1; TRBD2 matches at 14 bases. The CDR3 protein is CASGGGLAGVNEQFF. CDR3 bases: TGTGCTAGTGGGGGGGGACTAGCGGGAGTCAATGAGCAGTTCTTC.